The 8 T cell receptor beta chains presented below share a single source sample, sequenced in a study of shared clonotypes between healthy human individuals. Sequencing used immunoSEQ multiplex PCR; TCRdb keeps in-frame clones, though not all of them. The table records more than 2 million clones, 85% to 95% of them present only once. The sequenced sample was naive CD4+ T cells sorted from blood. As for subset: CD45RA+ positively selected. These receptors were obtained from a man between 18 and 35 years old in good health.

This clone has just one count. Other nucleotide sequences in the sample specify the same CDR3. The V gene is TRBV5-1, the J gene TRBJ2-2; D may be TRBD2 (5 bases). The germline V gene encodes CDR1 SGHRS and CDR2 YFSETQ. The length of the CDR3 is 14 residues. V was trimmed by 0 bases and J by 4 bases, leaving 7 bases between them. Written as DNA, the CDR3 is TGCGCCAGCAGCTTGGATAGCGCCACCGGGGAGCTGTTTTTT. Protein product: CASSLDSATGELFF.

DNA for the CDR3: TGTGCCAGTACCGTCGGGGGGCATCCCTCCTATAATTCACCCCTCCACTTT. The encoded protein is CASTVGGHPSYNSPLHF. The V and J genes are TRBV19 and TRBJ1-6; TRBD1 might be the D (6 bases). CDR3 size: 17 residues. CDR1 is LNHDA, CDR2 SQIVND, per germline (reference sequence). V lost 7 bases to trimming and J lost 0 bases, with 16 bases between them. Variable domain in full (rest from reference TRBV19 and TRBJ1-6): DGGITQSPKYLFRKEGQNVTLSCEQNLNHDAMYWYRQDPGQGLRLIYYSQIVNDFQKGDIAEGYSVSREKKESFPLTVTSAQKNPTAFYLCASTVGGHPSYNSPLHFGNGTRLTVT.

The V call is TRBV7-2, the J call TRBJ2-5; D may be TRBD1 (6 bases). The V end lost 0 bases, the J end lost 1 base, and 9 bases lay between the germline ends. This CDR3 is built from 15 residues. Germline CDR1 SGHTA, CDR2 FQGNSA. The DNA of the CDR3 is TGTGCCAGCAGCTTAGCCCGACAGGCCCAAGAGACCCAGTACTTC. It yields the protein CASSLARQAQETQYF.

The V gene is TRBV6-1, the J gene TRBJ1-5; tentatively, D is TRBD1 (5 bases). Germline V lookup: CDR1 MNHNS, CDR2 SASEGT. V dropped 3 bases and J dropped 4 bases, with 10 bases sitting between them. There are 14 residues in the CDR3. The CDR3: CASSDLQGNQPQHF. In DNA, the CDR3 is TGTGCCAGCAGTGACCTCCAGGGAAATCAGCCCCAGCATTTT.

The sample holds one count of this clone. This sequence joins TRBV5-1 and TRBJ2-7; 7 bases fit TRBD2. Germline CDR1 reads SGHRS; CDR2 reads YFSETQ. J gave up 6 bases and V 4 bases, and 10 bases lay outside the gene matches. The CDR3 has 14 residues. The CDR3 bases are TGCGCCAGCAGCCGGACCGGGACTACTCCCGAGCAGTACTTC. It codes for CASSRTGTTPEQYF.

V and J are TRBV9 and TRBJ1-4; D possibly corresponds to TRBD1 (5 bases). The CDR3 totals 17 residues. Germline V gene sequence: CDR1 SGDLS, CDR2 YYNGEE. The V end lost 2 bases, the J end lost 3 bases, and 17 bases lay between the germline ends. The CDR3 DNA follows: TGTGCCAGCAGCGTTCACCCCCCGGGAGGGGCTAATGAAAAACTGTTTTTT. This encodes CASSVHPPGGANEKLFF.

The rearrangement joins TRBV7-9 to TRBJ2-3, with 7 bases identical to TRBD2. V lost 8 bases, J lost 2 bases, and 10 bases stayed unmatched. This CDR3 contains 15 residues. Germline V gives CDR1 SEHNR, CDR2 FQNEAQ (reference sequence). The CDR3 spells CASQRGLFYTDTQYF. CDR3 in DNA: TGTGCCAGCCAGCGGGGACTATTTTACACAGATACGCAGTATTTT. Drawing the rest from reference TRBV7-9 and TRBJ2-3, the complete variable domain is DTGVSQNPRHKITKRGQNVTFRCDPISEHNRLYWYRQTLGQGPEFLTYFQNEAQLEKSRLLSDRFSAERPKGSFSTLEIQRTEQGDSAMYLCASQRGLFYTDTQYFGPGTRLTVL.

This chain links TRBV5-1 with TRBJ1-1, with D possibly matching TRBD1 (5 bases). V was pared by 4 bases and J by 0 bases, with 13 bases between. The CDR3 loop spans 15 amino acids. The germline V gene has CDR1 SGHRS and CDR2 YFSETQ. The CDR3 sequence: CASSLEGYVNTEAFF. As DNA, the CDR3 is TGCGCCAGCAGCCTGGAGGGGTATGTGAACACTGAAGCTTTCTTT.